These 12 T cell receptor beta chains were all obtained from the same sample, sequenced in a study of blood T cell repertoires in COVID-19. The repertoire was sequenced with immunoSEQ multiplex PCR; TCRdb's copy has only in-frame clones and lacks some. The table shows 150,000 to 200,000 clones, with 88% occurring only once. The sequenced sample consisted of peripheral blood. These receptors all come from a man aged 55 to 69 with acute or convalescent COVID-19.

The V gene is TRBV7-9, the J gene TRBJ2-5; D is perhaps TRBD1 (6 bases). Germline-derived CDR1 and CDR2 are SEHNR and FQNEAQ (reference sequence). The V gene lost 6 bases and the J gene lost 0 bases, with 11 bases spanning the gap. CDR3 size: 14 residues. DNA for the CDR3: TGTGCCAGCAGAAAAGGGGGAGACCAAGAGACCCAGTACTTC. Its translation is CASRKGGDQETQYF.

This clone was recorded once. V gene TRBV6-4 combines with J gene TRBJ1-5; 7 bases align to TRBD1. The CDR3 consists of 15 residues. Germline assignment: CDR1 MRHNA and CDR2 SNTAGT. With 6 bases clipped from V and 6 bases from J, the junction kept 11 bases outside the gene matches. In nucleotides, the CDR3 is TGTGCCAGCAGACGCCATACAGGGGAAAGTCAGCCCCAGCATTTT. Protein sequence: CASRRHTGESQPQHF.

The CDR3 here is CASSLPSGRAGVGYTF. The CDR3 DNA is TGTGCCAGCAGCCTCCCATCCGGGCGGGCAGGGGTAGGCTACACCTTC. This chain links TRBV7-8 with TRBJ1-2, with TRBD1 as a possible D gene (6 bases). The CDR3 is 16 residues long. The germline gives CDR1 SGHVS, CDR2 FQNEAQ. The V and J ends lost 5 bases and 8 bases respectively, with 24 bases between them.

The chain recombines TRBV5-5 with TRBJ2-7, with D perhaps matching TRBD1 (6 bases). CDR3 length: 15 amino acids. Trimming removed 0 bases from V and 2 bases from J, with 12 bases in between. The germline gives CDR1 SGHKS, CDR2 YYEKEE (reference sequence). The CDR3 DNA reads as TGTGCCAGCAGCTTGGGCCGACAGGAGACCTACGAGCAGTACGTC. Translated, it gives CASSLGRQETYEQYV.

This clone was detected only once. The rearrangement links TRBV2 to TRBJ1-4; 9 nucleotides match TRBD1. Germline V CDR1 and CDR2: SNHLY, FYNNEI. The CDR3 is 14 amino acids. After removal of 6 bases from V and 5 bases from J, the junction contained 4 bases not matched to a gene. The CDR3 reads CASSPGQGNEKLFF. As DNA, the CDR3 is TGTGCCAGCAGCCCGGGACAGGGAAATGAAAAACTGTTTTTT.

V gene TRBV5-1 combines with J gene TRBJ1-1, with 10 nucleotides matching TRBD1. In germline, CDR1 is SGHRS, CDR2 YFSETQ. This CDR3 is built from 14 residues. The V segment lost 4 bases and the J segment 6 bases; nucleotides outside the gene matches: 6. The CDR3 bases are TGCGCCAGCAGCCTGACAGGGGGCGGGTCTGAAGCTTTCTTT. Its translation: CASSLTGGGSEAFF.

This sequence joins TRBV19 and TRBJ1-5; 8 nucleotides agree with TRBD1. There are 14 residues in the CDR3. J lost 4 bases, V lost 3 bases, and 2 bases had no gene match. Germline lookup yields CDR1 LNHDA and CDR2 SQIVND (reference sequence). CDR3 coding DNA: TGTGCCAGTAGTATGAGACAGGGGAATCAGCCCCAGCATTTT. Translation: CASSMRQGNQPQHF.

In this sample, this clone turned up once. This rearrangement joins TRBV6-5 to TRBJ2-3; 9 bases are shared with TRBD1. CDR3 size: 15 residues. V shed 6 bases, J shed 0 bases, and the junction held 4 bases outside the gene matches. Germline CDR1 and CDR2: MNHEY and SVGAGI. The CDR3 coding sequence is TGTGCCAGCAGAGCACAGGGGGCGAGCACAGATACGCAGTATTTT. Translated, it gives CASRAQGASTDTQYF.

V is TRBV11-2 and J is TRBJ1-2, with D perhaps TRBD1 (6 bases). Per the germline V gene, CDR1 is SGHAT and CDR2 is FQNNGV. Trimming cost V 5 bases and J 1 base, with 14 bases left between them. The CDR3 is 15 amino acids. The CDR3 spells CASSPTGSLNYGYTF. DNA of the CDR3: TGTGCCAGCAGCCCCACAGGGAGTCTTAACTATGGCTACACCTTC.

This chain uses TRBV2 with TRBJ1-1; D not certain. This CDR3 spans 11 amino acids. Germline CDR1 reads SNHLY; CDR2 reads FYNNEI. V lost 1 base and J 8 bases, leaving 5 bases between the germline ends. The CDR3 nucleotides read TGTGCCAGCAGTGAAGTCTTAGAAGCTTTCTTT. Residues: CASSEVLEAFF.

This sequence joins TRBV7-3 and TRBJ2-1; TRBD2 matches 13 bases. This CDR3 is built from 18 residues. The V gene's germline CDR1 is SGHTA and CDR2 FQGTGA. Trimming cost V 4 bases and J 0 bases; bases outside gene matches: 6. The CDR3 DNA follows: TGTGCCAGCAGCTCAACCGGGACTAGCGGGACCTCCTACAATGAGCAGTTCTTC. Protein product: CASSSTGTSGTSYNEQFF.

The chain carries TRBV30 and TRBJ1-2, with D maybe TRBD1 (5 bases). CDR3 length: 12 residues. Germline V gene sequence: CDR1 GTSNPN, CDR2 SVGIG (reference sequence). V lost 0 bases and J lost 7, with 9 bases in between. CDR3 loop: CAWSVRVGGYTF. For the CDR3, the DNA is TGTGCCTGGAGTGTCAGGGTTGGTGGCTACACCTTC.